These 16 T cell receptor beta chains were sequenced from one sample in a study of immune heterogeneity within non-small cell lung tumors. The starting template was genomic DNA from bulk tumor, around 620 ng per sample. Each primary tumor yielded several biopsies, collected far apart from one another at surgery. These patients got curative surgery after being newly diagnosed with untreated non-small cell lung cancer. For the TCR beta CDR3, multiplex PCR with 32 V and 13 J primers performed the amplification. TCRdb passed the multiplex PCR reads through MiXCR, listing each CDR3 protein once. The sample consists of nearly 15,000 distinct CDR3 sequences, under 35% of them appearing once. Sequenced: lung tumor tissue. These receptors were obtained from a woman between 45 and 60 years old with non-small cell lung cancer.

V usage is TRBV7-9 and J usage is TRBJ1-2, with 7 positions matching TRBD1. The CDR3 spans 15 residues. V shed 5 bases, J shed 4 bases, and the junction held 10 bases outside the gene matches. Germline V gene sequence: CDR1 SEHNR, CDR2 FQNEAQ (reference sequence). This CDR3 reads CASSRTQGVFYGYTF. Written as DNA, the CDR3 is TGTGCCAGCAGCCGCACTCAGGGGGTTTTCTATGGCTACACCTTC. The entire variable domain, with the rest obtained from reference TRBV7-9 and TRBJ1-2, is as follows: DTGVSQNPRHKITKRGQNVTFRCDPISEHNRLYWYRQTLGQGPEFLTYFQNEAQLEKSRLLSDRFSAERPKGSFSTLEIQRTEQGDSAMYLCASSRTQGVFYGYTFGSGTRLTVV.

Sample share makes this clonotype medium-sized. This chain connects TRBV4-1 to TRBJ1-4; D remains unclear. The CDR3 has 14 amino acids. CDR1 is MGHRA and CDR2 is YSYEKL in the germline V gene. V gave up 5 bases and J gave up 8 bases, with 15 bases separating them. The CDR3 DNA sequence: TGCGCCAGCAGCTCGTGGGGAATGGGGGAAAAACTGTTTTTT. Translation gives CASSSWGMGEKLFF.

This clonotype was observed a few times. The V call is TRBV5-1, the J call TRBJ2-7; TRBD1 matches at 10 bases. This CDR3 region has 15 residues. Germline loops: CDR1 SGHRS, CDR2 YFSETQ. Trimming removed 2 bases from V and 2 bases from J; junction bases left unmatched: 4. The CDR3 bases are TGCGCCAGCAGCTTATCCGGGACAGGGGCCTACGAGCAGTACTTC. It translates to CASSLSGTGAYEQYF.

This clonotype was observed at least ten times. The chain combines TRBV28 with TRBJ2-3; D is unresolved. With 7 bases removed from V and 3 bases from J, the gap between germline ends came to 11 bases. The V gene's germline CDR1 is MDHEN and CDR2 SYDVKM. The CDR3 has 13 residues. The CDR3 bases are TGTGCCAGCATCCCCCCCCAAACAGATACGCAGTATTTT. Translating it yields CASIPPQTDTQYF.

The CDR3 sequence is CASSSFMGNQLFF. The CDR3 DNA reads as TGTGCCAGCAGCTCCTTTATGGGGAATCAGCTGTTTTTT. The rearrangement links TRBV11-2 to TRBJ2-2; no definite D call. The length of the CDR3 is 13 residues. Germline V lookup: CDR1 SGHAT, CDR2 FQNNGV. The V and J ends lost 4 bases and 12 bases respectively, with 15 bases between them. The entire variable domain, with the rest obtained from reference TRBV11-2 and TRBJ2-2, is as follows: EAGVAQSPRYKIIEKRQSVAFWCNPISGHATLYWYQQILGQGPKLLIQFQNNGVVDDSQLPKDRFSAERLKGVDSTLKIQPAKLEDSAVYLCASSSFMGNQLFFGEGSRLTVL.

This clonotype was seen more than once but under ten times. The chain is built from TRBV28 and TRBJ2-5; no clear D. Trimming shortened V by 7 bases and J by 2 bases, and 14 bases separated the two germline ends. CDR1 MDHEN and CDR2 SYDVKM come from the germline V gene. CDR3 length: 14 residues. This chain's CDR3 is CASKPHRAQETQYF. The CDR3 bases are TGTGCCAGCAAACCGCATAGGGCTCAAGAGACCCAGTACTTC. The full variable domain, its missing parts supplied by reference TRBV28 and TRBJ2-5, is DVKVTQSSRYLVKRTGEKVFLECVQDMDHENMFWYRQDPGLGLRLIYFSYDVKMKEKGDIPEGYSVSREKKERFSLILESASTNQTSMYLCASKPHRAQETQYFGPGTRLLVL.

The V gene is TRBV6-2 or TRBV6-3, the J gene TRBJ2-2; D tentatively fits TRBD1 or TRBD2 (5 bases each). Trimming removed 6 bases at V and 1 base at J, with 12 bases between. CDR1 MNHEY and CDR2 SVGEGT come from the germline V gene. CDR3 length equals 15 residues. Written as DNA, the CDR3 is TGTGCCAGCAGCCACGGGGCAGGGAACACCGGGGAGCTGTTTTTT. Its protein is CASSHGAGNTGELFF.

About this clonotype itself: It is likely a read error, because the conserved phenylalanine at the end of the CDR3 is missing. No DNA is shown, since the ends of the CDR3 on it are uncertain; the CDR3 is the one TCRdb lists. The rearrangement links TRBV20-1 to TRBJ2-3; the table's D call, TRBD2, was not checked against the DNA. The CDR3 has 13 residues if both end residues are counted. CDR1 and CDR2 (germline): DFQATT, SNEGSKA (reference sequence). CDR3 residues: CSARTTVETVFGP.

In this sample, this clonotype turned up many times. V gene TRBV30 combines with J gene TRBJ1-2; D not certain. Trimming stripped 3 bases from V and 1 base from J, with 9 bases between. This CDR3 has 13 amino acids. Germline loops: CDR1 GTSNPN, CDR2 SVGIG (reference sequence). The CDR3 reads CAWRWPLNYGYTF. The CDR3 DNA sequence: TGTGCCTGGAGATGGCCGCTTAACTATGGCTACACCTTC.

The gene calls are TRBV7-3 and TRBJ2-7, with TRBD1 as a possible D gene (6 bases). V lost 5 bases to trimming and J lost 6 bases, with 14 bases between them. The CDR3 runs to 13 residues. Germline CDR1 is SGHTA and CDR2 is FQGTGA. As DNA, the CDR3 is TGTGCCAGCAGCCCCAGTAGGGGGTCCGAGCAGTACTTC. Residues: CASSPSRGSEQYF.

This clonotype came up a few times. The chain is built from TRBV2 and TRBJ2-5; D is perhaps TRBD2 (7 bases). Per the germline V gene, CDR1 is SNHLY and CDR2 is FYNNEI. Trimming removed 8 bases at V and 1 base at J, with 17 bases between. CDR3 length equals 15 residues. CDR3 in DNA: TGTGCCAGCTGGGGGGCTAGCGGAGGCCAAGAGACCCAGTACTTC. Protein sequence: CASWGASGGQETQYF.

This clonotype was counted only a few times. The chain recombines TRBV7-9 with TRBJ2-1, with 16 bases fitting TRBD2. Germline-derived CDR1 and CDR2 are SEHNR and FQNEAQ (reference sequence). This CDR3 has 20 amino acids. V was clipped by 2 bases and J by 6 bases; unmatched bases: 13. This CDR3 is CASSLRTPGTSGRAVNEQFF. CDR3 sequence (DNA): TGTGCCAGCAGCTTACGGACACCCGGGACTAGCGGGAGGGCCGTCAATGAGCAGTTCTTC.

This CDR3 reads CSARDSRIYYEQYF. Here the CDR3 DNA reads TGCAGTGCTAGAGACTCTAGAATCTACTACGAGCAGTACTTC. The chain is built from TRBV20-1 and TRBJ2-7; no firm D call. Germline values: CDR1 DFQATT, CDR2 SNEGSKA (reference sequence). The length of the CDR3 is 14 residues. Trimming pared 0 bases from V and 3 bases from J, leaving 12 bases between.

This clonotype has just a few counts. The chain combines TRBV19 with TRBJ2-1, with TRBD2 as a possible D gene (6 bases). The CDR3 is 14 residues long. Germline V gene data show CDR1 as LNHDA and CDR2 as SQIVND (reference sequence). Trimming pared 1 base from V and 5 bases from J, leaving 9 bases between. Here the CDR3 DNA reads TGTGCCAGTAGTATAGCCGGGGGTCACAATGAGCAGTTCTTC. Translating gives CASSIAGGHNEQFF.

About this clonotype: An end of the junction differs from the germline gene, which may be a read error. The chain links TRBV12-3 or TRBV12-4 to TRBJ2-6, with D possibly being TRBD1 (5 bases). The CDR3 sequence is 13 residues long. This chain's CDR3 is CASKRAGANVMTF. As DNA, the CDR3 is TGTGCCAGCAAACGGGCTGGGGCCAACGTCATGACTTTC.

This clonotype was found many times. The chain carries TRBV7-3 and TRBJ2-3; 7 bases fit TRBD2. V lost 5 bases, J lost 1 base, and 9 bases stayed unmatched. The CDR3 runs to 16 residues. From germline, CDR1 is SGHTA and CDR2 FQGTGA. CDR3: CASSLVGGGGTDTQYF. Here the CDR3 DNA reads TGTGCCAGCAGCCTCGTTGGCGGGGGTGGCACAGATACGCAGTATTTT. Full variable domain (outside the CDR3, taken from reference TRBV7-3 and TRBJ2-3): GAGVSQTPSNKVTEKGKYVELRCDPISGHTALYWYRQSLGQGPEFLIYFQGTGAADDSGLPNDRFFAVRPEGSVSTLKIQRTERGDSAVYLCASSLVGGGGTDTQYFGPGTRLTVL.